One sample yielded the 26 T cell receptor beta chains listed below, sequenced in a study of control samples from healthy donors and cancer patients. Repertoires were generated with immunoSEQ multiplex PCR, while TCRdb's copy carries only in-frame clones and drops some. The data contain about 110,000 clones, roughly 90% of them singletons. Sequenced input: blood. These TCRs come from a woman aged 45-65 years in good health.

This chain joins TRBV14 and TRBJ1-4, with TRBD1 as a possible D gene (5 bases). V was pared by 4 bases and J by 1 base, with 10 bases between. Germline V lookup: CDR1 SGHDN, CDR2 FVKESK. The CDR3 spans 15 residues. CDR3: CASSPTGGTNEKLFF. The DNA of the CDR3 is TGTGCCAGCAGCCCTACAGGCGGAACTAATGAAAAACTGTTTTTT.

The V call is TRBV19, the J call TRBJ1-2; perhaps TRBD1 as D (5 bases). The CDR3 is made up of 14 amino acids. CDR1 and CDR2 from the germline V gene are LNHDA and SQIVND (reference sequence). With 1 base removed from V and 4 bases from J, the gap between germline ends came to 10 bases. DNA of the CDR3: TGTGCCAGTAGTATAGGATACAGGTTCTATGGCTACACCTTC. Its translation is CASSIGYRFYGYTF.

The genes are TRBV10-1 and TRBJ1-5; 8 bases map to TRBD1. CDR1 and CDR2 from the germline V gene are WNHNN and SYGVQD (reference sequence). This CDR3 has 16 amino acids. J gave up 0 bases and V 9 bases, and 10 bases lay outside the gene matches. The DNA of the CDR3 is TGCGCCAGTGGACAGGGTAGCTCCCATAGCAATCAGCCCCAGCATTTT. Amino acid sequence: CASGQGSSHSNQPQHF.

The chain employs TRBV20-1 and TRBJ2-1; unclear D gene. Germline CDR1 reads DFQATT; CDR2 reads SNEGSKA (reference sequence). V was trimmed by 4 bases and J by 6 bases, leaving 7 bases between them. This CDR3 has 11 amino acids. CDR3 sequence: CSAKVVNEQFF. CDR3 bases: TGCAGTGCTAAGGTCGTCAATGAGCAGTTCTTC.

The chain uses TRBV7-6 and TRBJ2-2, with D possibly called TRBD1 or TRBD2 (6 bases each). Trimming removed 5 bases from V and 8 bases from J, with 9 bases in between. The CDR3 consists of 12 residues. The germline gives CDR1 SGHVS, CDR2 FNYEAQ. This CDR3 is CASSPGAGELFF. In DNA form, the CDR3 reads TGTGCCAGCAGCCCGGGGGCGGGGGAGCTGTTTTTT.

The rearrangement links TRBV15 to TRBJ2-3, with 8 positions matching TRBD1. After removal of 3 bases from V and 1 base from J, the junction contained 0 bases not matched to a gene. The germline V gene encodes CDR1 LNHNV and CDR2 YYDKDF (reference sequence). CDR3 length equals 14 residues. Written as DNA, the CDR3 is TGTGCCACCAGCAGGACAGGGGGCACAGATACGCAGTATTTT. Its protein is CATSRTGGTDTQYF.

Notes on this clone: This sequence may be a read error, since a much larger clone differs from it by one base. The sample carries other DNA sequences with the same CDR3. V is TRBV28 and J is TRBJ2-3; 7 bases line up with TRBD2. This CDR3 contains 15 residues. The ends lost 3 bases at V and 3 bases at J; junction bases unmatched: 6. Germline CDR1 reads MDHEN; CDR2 reads SYDVKM. The CDR3 DNA reads TGTGCCAGCAGTTTTCCTAGCGGCCTTACAGATACGCAGTATTTT. Translating gives CASSFPSGLTDTQYF.

V and J are TRBV6-5 and TRBJ2-7, with D possibly TRBD1 on 5 matching bases. The CDR3 totals 12 residues. Germline lookup yields CDR1 MNHEY and CDR2 SVGAGI. V was clipped by 7 bases and J by 4 bases, with 11 bases between them. The CDR3 spells CASTEQGYEQYF. Written as DNA, the CDR3 is TGTGCCAGCACCGAGCAGGGTTACGAGCAGTACTTC.

The V gene is TRBV5-1, the J gene TRBJ2-4, with TRBD2 matching 10 bases. The CDR3 has 16 amino acids. Germline CDR1 and CDR2: SGHRS and YFSETQ. V lost 3 bases, J lost 7 bases, and 10 bases stayed unmatched. The DNA of the CDR3 is TGCGCCAGCAGCTGGAGGGCTAGCGGGGGAGGGAACATTCAGTACTTC. It is translated as CASSWRASGGGNIQYF. The full variable domain, its missing parts supplied by reference TRBV5-1 and TRBJ2-4, is KAGVTQTPRYLIKTRGQQVTLSCSPISGHRSVSWYQQTPGQGLQFLFEYFSETQRNKGNFPGRFSGRQFSNSRSEMNVSTLELGDSALYLCASSWRASGGGNIQYFGAGTRLSVL.

This chain connects TRBV4-3 to TRBJ1-3; tentatively, D is TRBD1 (6 bases). Between the trimmed V and J ends, which lost 4 bases and 0 bases, there was a span of 16 bases. There are 17 residues in the CDR3. Germline CDR1 and CDR2: LGHNA and YSLEER. The CDR3, as DNA: TGCGCCAGCAGCCCAAGCGTAACAGGGACCTCTGGAAACACCATATATTTT. It specifies CASSPSVTGTSGNTIYF.

The rearrangement uses TRBV7-9 and TRBJ1-2; D unresolved. The germline CDR1 and CDR2 sequences are SEHNR and FQNEAQ (reference sequence). The V gene lost 3 bases and the J gene lost 4 bases, with 6 bases spanning the gap. The CDR3 extends over 12 amino acids. The CDR3 bases are TGTGCCAGCAGCTTTGCCAGCTATGGCTACACCTTC. This codes for CASSFASYGYTF.

The chain is built from TRBV6-2 or TRBV6-3 and TRBJ2-5; 7 bases match TRBD2. The CDR3 is made up of 16 amino acids. The J segment lost 2 bases and the V segment lost 2 bases, leaving 8 bases of the junction unmatched. Germline CDR1 is MNHEY and CDR2 is SVGEGT. The CDR3 region is CASSYTLSGAQETQYF. CDR3 coding DNA: TGTGCCAGCAGTTACACCCTCAGCGGGGCACAAGAGACCCAGTACTTC.

V is TRBV27 and J is TRBJ1-1; 7 bases are shared with TRBD1. In germline, CDR1 is MNHEY, CDR2 SMNVEV (reference sequence). J was trimmed by 5 bases and V by 6 bases; bases with no gene match: 6. CDR3 size: 13 residues. CDR3 residues: CASRYRGGTEAFF. Here the CDR3 DNA reads TGTGCCAGCAGGTACAGGGGAGGGACTGAAGCTTTCTTT.

This chain joins TRBV15 and TRBJ2-7, with 9 bases that match TRBD1. Per the germline V gene, CDR1 is LNHNV and CDR2 is YYDKDF (reference sequence). The trim removed 1 base at V and 3 bases at J, leaving 4 bases unmatched. The CDR3 extends over 15 amino acids. The CDR3 region has the DNA TGTGCCACCAGCAGAGGGGGACAGGGCAGCTACGAGCAGTACTTC. Translated, it gives CATSRGGQGSYEQYF.

V is TRBV27 and J is TRBJ2-5; no firm D call. Germline V gene data show CDR1 as MNHEY and CDR2 as SMNVEV (reference sequence). This CDR3 is built from 13 residues. V dropped 2 bases and J dropped 2 bases, with 6 bases sitting between them. This CDR3 reads CASSLAQQETQYF. As DNA, the CDR3 is TGTGCCAGCAGTTTAGCCCAACAAGAGACCCAGTACTTC.

This rearrangement joins TRBV18 to TRBJ2-5; D not certain. Germline V gene sequence: CDR1 KGHSH, CDR2 LQKENI. The V gene lost 4 bases and the J gene lost 5 bases, with 11 bases spanning the gap. The CDR3 runs 13 residues. This CDR3 reads CASSLGIAETQYF. DNA of the CDR3: TGTGCCAGCTCACTAGGAATTGCTGAGACCCAGTACTTC.

The V and J genes are TRBV4-3 and TRBJ2-3, with D hard to call. V lost 0 bases, J lost 0 bases, and 7 bases lay in between. This CDR3 is built from 15 residues. Germline lookup yields CDR1 LGHNA and CDR2 YSLEER. The CDR3 nucleotides are TGCGCCAGCAGCCAAGAGGGCAGGAGCACAGATACGCAGTATTTT. Translated, it gives CASSQEGRSTDTQYF.

This sequence joins TRBV19 and TRBJ2-1; tentative D call: TRBD1 (6 bases). The ends were cut back, 2 bases at V and 9 bases at J, with 8 bases in the middle. This CDR3 region has 12 residues. In germline, CDR1 is LNHDA, CDR2 SQIVND (reference sequence). For the CDR3, the DNA is TGTGCCAGTAGTATAACAGGGTTTGAGCAGTTCTTC. Protein product: CASSITGFEQFF.

The CDR3 DNA reads TGCAGCGTTGCCCGTGGGAATGAGCAGTTCTTC. It specifies CSVARGNEQFF. This chain links TRBV29-1 with TRBJ2-1; D gene unclear. V was trimmed by 4 bases and J by 7 bases, leaving 8 bases between them. CDR3 size: 11 residues. The V gene's germline CDR1 is SQVTM and CDR2 ANQGSEA.

The CDR3 DNA follows: TGTGCCAGCAGCTTACACCCAGATACGCAGTATTTT. This sequence encodes CASSLHPDTQYF. V usage is TRBV7-9 and J usage is TRBJ2-3; D call uncertain. V shed 2 bases and J shed 4 bases, with 4 bases lying between them. CDR3 length equals 12 residues. Looked up from germline, CDR1 is SEHNR and CDR2 is FQNEAQ (reference sequence). Combining the CDR3 with reference TRBV7-9 and TRBJ2-3 gives the whole variable domain DTGVSQNPRHKITKRGQNVTFRCDPISEHNRLYWYRQTLGQGPEFLTYFQNEAQLEKSRLLSDRFSAERPKGSFSTLEIQRTEQGDSAMYLCASSLHPDTQYFGPGTRLTVL.

This rearrangement joins TRBV7-2 to TRBJ2-3; D is perhaps TRBD2 (5 bases). V dropped 5 bases and J dropped 2 bases, with 14 bases sitting between them. The CDR3 contains 15 residues. CDR1 is SGHTA, CDR2 FQGNSA, per germline. CDR3 residues: CASSPSSVPTDTQYF. The CDR3 DNA follows: TGTGCCAGCAGCCCTAGCTCGGTCCCCACAGATACGCAGTATTTT.

The V call is TRBV7-9, the J call TRBJ2-1, with 9 bases fitting TRBD2. The CDR3 extends over 15 amino acids. J lost 7 bases, V lost 5 bases, and 9 bases had no gene match. Germline V CDR1 and CDR2: SEHNR, FQNEAQ (reference sequence). CDR3 in amino acids: CASSPQTSGKNEQFF. The DNA for the CDR3 is TGTGCCAGCAGCCCTCAGACTAGCGGCAAAAATGAGCAGTTCTTC.

This clone was observed a handful of times. The chain's CDR3 is CASSRTGFYTEAFF. CDR3 DNA: TGTGCCAGCAGCCGGACAGGTTTTTACACTGAAGCTTTCTTT. The chain carries TRBV7-2 and TRBJ1-1, with TRBD1 identical over 7 bases. The CDR3 extends over 14 amino acids. The germline V gene encodes CDR1 SGHTA and CDR2 FQGNSA. The J segment lost 3 bases and the V segment lost 5 bases, leaving 6 bases of the junction unmatched.

This rearrangement joins TRBV19 to TRBJ1-4, with D possibly TRBD1 on 6 matching bases. Germline V lookup: CDR1 LNHDA, CDR2 SQIVND (reference sequence). This CDR3 is 21 amino acids long. The V end was cut by 5 bases, the J end by 3 bases, with 31 bases between. The CDR3 sequence: CASSSSLLTRQDRLPNEKLFF. CDR3 nucleotides: TGTGCCAGTAGTTCCAGTCTCCTCACCCGACAGGACCGGTTGCCTAATGAAAAACTGTTTTTT.

This sequence joins TRBV11-3 and TRBJ1-3, with D perhaps matching TRBD1 (6 bases). The V end lost 4 bases, the J end lost 3 bases, and 13 bases lay between the germline ends. The CDR3 sequence is 15 residues long. CDR1 is SGHNT, CDR2 YENEEA, per germline. CDR3 sequence: CASSSGGGRGNTIYF. CDR3 DNA: TGTGCCAGCAGCTCCGGGGGGGGCCGTGGAAACACCATATATTTT.

This chain uses TRBV5-4 with TRBJ2-1; D is perhaps TRBD2 (6 bases). This CDR3 is built from 14 residues. Germline-derived CDR1 and CDR2 are SGHNT and YYREEE (reference sequence). Trimming cost V 2 bases and J 12 bases, with 18 bases left between them. CDR3 sequence reads: CASSFYEGTGRQFF. The CDR3, as DNA: TGTGCCAGCAGCTTTTACGAAGGGACCGGGAGGCAGTTCTTC.